The clone carrying this T cell receptor (beta chain) was picked up many times. The antigen remains unidentified. Trimming took off 5 bases at V and 8 bases at J, with 10 bases between the two ends. This CDR3 is built from 12 residues. This sample is part of a study of identical twins. Overall study results and limits: Invariant MAIT and iNKT cells may have partly biased zero-insertion analyses. Findings depended on cross-sectional statistics rather than tracking the same donors.

TCRdb re-derived calls from the 5' RACE reads in MiXCR, one entry per CDR3 protein. This table has under 450,000 distinct CDR3 sequences, less than 20% appearing once. The sample was naive T cells sorted from blood. The receptor was derived from a man in his fifties in good health. V is TRBV12-3 or TRBV12-4 and J is TRBJ2-1, with D perhaps matching TRBD1 (6 bases). CDR3 in amino acids: CASSIQGYEQFF. CDR3 bases: TGTGCCAGCAGTATACAGGGTTATGAGCAGTTCTTC.